This T cell receptor (beta chain) was identified during a study of blood T cell repertoires in COVID-19. Study information: Acute and convalescent COVID-19 specimens originated in the United States, Italy and Spain. PBMCs, B-cell-depleted T cells, or T cells provided the cDNA or gDNA that made up the material.

Germline V lookup: CDR1 SGHNT, CDR2 YYREEE (reference sequence). V lost 0 bases, J lost 1 base, and 11 bases lay in between. The CDR3 is 16 amino acids. Seattle enrolled patients during active infection and tracked them longitudinally. In the study's own analysis: Estimates of nucleated cell counts were drawn from the amplification of reference gene primers. The data were produced by immunoSEQ multiplex PCR, yet TCRdb's version contains in-frame clones alone and is incomplete. The D gene and trimming were derived from the DNA, and the V and J assignments and clone size from that table. The sample comprises 200,000 to 250,000 clones, 85% of which are singletons, and about 2.4% rests with the top ten.

V gene TRBV5-4 combines with J gene TRBJ1-3; TRBD1 might be the D (6 bases). This TCR was recovered from a woman between 65 and 79 years old with COVID-19, enrolled during active disease. The material sequenced was peripheral blood. The CDR3 region is CASSLDRATSGNTIYF. Written as DNA, the CDR3 is TGTGCCAGCAGCTTGGACAGGGCCACGTCTGGAAACACCATATATTTT.